The 22 T cell receptor beta chains listed next were all sequenced from one sample in a study of early T cells in non-severe SARS-CoV-2 infection. TCRdb used MiXCR to reprocess the 5' RACE reads, holding one entry per CDR3 protein. Of 50,000 or so distinct CDR3 sequences in the sample, roughly 13% were seen once. Input material: whole blood. The receptors come from an adult who was a healthcare worker with PCR-confirmed SARS-CoV-2 infection or an uninfected control (not recorded which).

This clonotype was observed many times. V usage is TRBV6-1 and J usage is TRBJ2-5; D not certain. Germline values: CDR1 MNHNS, CDR2 SASEGT. Trimming removed 2 bases from V and 5 bases from J, with 12 bases in between. The CDR3 is 14 amino acids. The CDR3 region is CASSERRFWETQYF. The CDR3 nucleotides read TGTGCCAGCAGTGAAAGACGTTTCTGGGAGACCCAGTACTTC.

This clonotype turned up a few times. The rearrangement uses TRBV6-9 and TRBJ1-1; tentative D call: TRBD1 (5 bases). This CDR3 is built from 17 residues. Germline loops: CDR1 MNHGY, CDR2 SVAAGI. Trimming removed 2 bases at V and 0 bases at J, with 16 bases between. CDR3 DNA: TGTGCCAGCAGTTATAGGTCCAGGGCTCCCATGAACACTGAAGCTTTCTTT. Translation gives CASSYRSRAPMNTEAFF.

This clonotype has at least ten counts. The J gene is TRBJ2-3, the V gene TRBV7-9; 11 nucleotides agree with TRBD2. The CDR3 length is 20 residues. After removal of 5 bases from V and 2 bases from J, the junction contained 18 bases not matched to a gene. Germline lookup yields CDR1 SEHNR and CDR2 FQNEAQ (reference sequence). This CDR3 is CASSSDPSSGGTPFTDTQYF. CDR3 bases: TGTGCCAGCAGCAGTGACCCTTCTAGCGGGGGGACTCCTTTCACAGATACGCAGTATTTT.

This clonotype was observed many times. The rearrangement links TRBV5-5 to TRBJ1-5; 9 bases are shared with TRBD1. Germline V gene sequence: CDR1 SGHKS, CDR2 YYEKEE (reference sequence). CDR3 length equals 15 residues. The V and J ends lost 4 bases and 4 bases, in that order; junction bases with no gene match: 6. The CDR3 nucleotides are TGTGCCAGCAGCCCATCGGACAGGGGTAATCAGCCCCAGCATTTT. This sequence encodes CASSPSDRGNQPQHF.

This sequence joins TRBV3-1 and TRBJ1-1, with D perhaps TRBD1 (5 bases). V lost 0 bases, J lost 12 bases, and 14 bases lay in between. CDR1 and CDR2 from the germline V gene are LGHDT and YNNKEL (reference sequence). CDR3 length: 13 residues. CDR3 region: CASSQEAGPRSFF. DNA for the CDR3: TGTGCCAGCAGCCAAGAAGCGGGACCTAGATCTTTCTTT.

This clonotype was counted many times. The chain is built from TRBV12-3 or TRBV12-4 and TRBJ2-5, with D hard to call. Trimming took 4 bases from V and 5 from J, leaving 11 bases between them. This CDR3 has 13 amino acids. The CDR3 nucleotides are TGTGCCAGCAGTTCACGACCCGGGGAGACCCAGTACTTC. Its translation: CASSSRPGETQYF.

The chain recombines TRBV6-6 with TRBJ2-3, with D possibly TRBD2 on 6 matching bases. The CDR3 consists of 16 residues. Between the trimmed V and J ends, which lost 0 bases and 1 base, there was a span of 11 bases. Per the germline V gene, CDR1 is MNHNY and CDR2 is SVGAGI (reference sequence). The CDR3 sequence is CASSYSTQRGTDTQYF. The CDR3 DNA reads as TGTGCCAGCAGTTACTCGACCCAGCGGGGCACAGATACGCAGTATTTT.

This clonotype was found once. This chain connects TRBV21-1 to TRBJ1-2; the DNA was not compared with TRBD1, the D call given in the table. TRBV21-1 is marked as a pseudogene. The CDR3 extends over 14 amino acids. In DNA, the CDR3 is TGTGCCAGCAGCACACCCCCTAGGTTCTTTGGCTACACCTTC. Amino acid sequence: CASSTPPRFFGYTF.

The chain links TRBV7-8 to TRBJ1-4; D is possibly TRBD1 (5 bases). The CDR3 is 13 amino acids. Trimming stripped 8 bases from V and 8 bases from J, with 15 bases between. Germline V gives CDR1 SGHVS, CDR2 FQNEAQ. The CDR3 region is CASLPPGGEKLFF. The CDR3 DNA reads as TGTGCCAGCCTACCCCCCGGGGGAGAAAAACTGTTTTTT.

The chain uses TRBV3-1 and TRBJ2-7; a possible D gene is TRBD1 (5 bases). The germline V gene encodes CDR1 LGHDT and CDR2 YNNKEL (reference sequence). The CDR3 length is 14 residues. Between the trimmed V and J ends, which lost 5 bases and 2 bases, there was a span of 13 bases. CDR3 in amino acids: CASSYMAGTYEQYF. In DNA, the CDR3 is TGTGCCAGCAGCTATATGGCAGGGACCTACGAGCAGTACTTC.

By frequency in the sample, this clonotype is medium-sized. The chain joins TRBV30 to TRBJ2-1, with TRBD2 matching over 10 bases. V was clipped by 3 bases and J by 8 bases; unmatched bases: 13. The CDR3 covers 16 residues. CDR1 is GTSNPN and CDR2 is SVGIG in the germline V gene (reference sequence). The CDR3 reads CAWSKQLAGSTHEQFF. The CDR3, as DNA: TGTGCCTGGAGCAAACAACTAGCGGGAAGTACCCATGAGCAGTTCTTC. The full variable domain, rest sourced from reference TRBV30 and TRBJ2-1, is SQTIHQWPATLVQPVGSPLSLECTVEGTSNPNLYWYRQAAGRGLQLLFYSVGIGQISSEVPQNLSASRPQDRQFILSSKKLLLSDSGFYLCAWSKQLAGSTHEQFFGPGTRLTVL.

This chain connects TRBV7-2 to TRBJ1-6, with a possible D match to TRBD1 (5 bases). Germline CDR1 and CDR2: SGHTA and FQGNSA. Trimming left V 5 bases short and J 5 bases short, with 16 bases between. CDR3 length equals 16 residues. The CDR3 DNA follows: TGTGCCAGCAGCCCCCGAGGGGTATTGGATAATTCACCCCTCCACTTT. Translating it yields CASSPRGVLDNSPLHF.

CDR3 in amino acids: CSVEKWGAPEKLFF. The CDR3 DNA sequence: TGCAGCGTTGAAAAGTGGGGCGCCCCTGAAAAACTGTTTTTT. V is TRBV29-1 and J is TRBJ1-4; a weak D match, TRBD1 (5 bases). Germline V gene data show CDR1 as SQVTM and CDR2 as ANQGSEA. CDR3 size: 14 residues. The germline V and J ends were trimmed by 2 bases and 7 bases, with 14 bases remaining between them.

This clonotype was detected only a few times. The chain links TRBV9 to TRBJ2-2; tentative D call: TRBD2 (5 bases). V gave up 1 base and J gave up 2 bases, with 15 bases separating them. The germline CDR1 and CDR2 sequences are SGDLS and YYNGEE. The CDR3 is 17 amino acids. CDR3 nucleotide sequence: TGTGCCAGCAGCGTAAAAGGGTCGGAGGTAAACACCGGGGAGCTGTTTTTT. Its protein product is CASSVKGSEVNTGELFF. Combining the CDR3 with reference TRBV9 and TRBJ2-2 gives the whole variable domain DSGVTQTPKHLITATGQRVTLRCSPRSGDLSVYWYQQSLDQGLQFLIQYYNGEERAKGNILERFSAQQFPDLHSELNLSSLELGDSALYFCASSVKGSEVNTGELFFGEGSRLTVL.

The gene calls are TRBV10-2 and TRBJ1-4; weak D call: TRBD1 (5 bases). This CDR3 region has 15 residues. V was cut by 4 bases and J by 8 bases, with 17 bases left in between. CDR1 is WSHSY and CDR2 is SAAADI in the germline V gene. CDR3 sequence (DNA): TGCGCCAGCAGTGTGGAAACAGGCCGTGGAGAAAAACTGTTTTTT. It yields the protein CASSVETGRGEKLFF.

V gene TRBV6-1 combines with J gene TRBJ1-2; 7 positions agree with TRBD1. Germline V gene sequence: CDR1 MNHNS, CDR2 SASEGT. After removal of 6 bases from V and 8 bases from J, the junction contained 9 bases not matched to a gene. The CDR3 extends over 13 amino acids. This chain's CDR3 is CASRRELTGGYTF. DNA for the CDR3: TGTGCCAGCAGGCGGGAGTTGACAGGGGGCTACACCTTC.

This clonotype was found many times. This chain uses TRBV29-1 with TRBJ1-1; 7 bases align to TRBD1. The CDR3 is made up of 14 amino acids. CDR1 SQVTM and CDR2 ANQGSEA come from the germline V gene. V lost 2 bases to trimming and J lost 8 bases; unmatched junction nucleotides: 11. CDR3 DNA: TGCAGCGTTGAAACCCGCCGGCAGGGGGACGAAGCTTTCTTT. This sequence encodes CSVETRRQGDEAFF.

A few counts support this clonotype. The J gene is TRBJ2-7, the V gene TRBV7-8; no firm D call. Per the germline V gene, CDR1 is SGHVS and CDR2 is FQNEAQ. V gave up 2 bases and J gave up 3 bases, with 8 bases separating them. CDR3 length equals 13 residues. The CDR3 here is CASSLRADYEQYF. The CDR3 DNA sequence: TGTGCCAGCAGCTTAAGGGCCGACTACGAGCAGTACTTC.

This clonotype was found many times. The chain is built from TRBV18 and TRBJ1-1; perhaps TRBD1 as D (5 bases). Germline loops: CDR1 KGHSH, CDR2 LQKENI. Trimming cost V 1 base and J 0 bases, with 9 bases left between them. The CDR3 is made up of 15 amino acids. In DNA, the CDR3 is TGTGCCAGCTCACCACTGAGGGACTTGAACACTGAAGCTTTCTTT. This codes for CASSPLRDLNTEAFF.

This chain links TRBV29-1 with TRBJ2-1, with D unresolved. Trimming shortened V by 6 bases and J by 6 bases, and 18 bases separated the two germline ends. In germline, CDR1 is SQVTM, CDR2 ANQGSEA. This CDR3 has 14 residues. CDR3 DNA sequence: TGCAGCGTGCTGGGTTTTGGAAATGGCAATGAGCAGTTCTTC. As protein: CSVLGFGNGNEQFF.

This chain uses TRBV27 with TRBJ2-7, with no clear D. Germline loops: CDR1 MNHEY, CDR2 SMNVEV (reference sequence). V was cut by 1 base and J by 0 bases, with 7 bases left in between. This CDR3 is 14 amino acids long. For the CDR3, the DNA is TGTGCCAGCAGTTTATTCCCAGGCTCCTACGAGCAGTACTTC. It is translated as CASSLFPGSYEQYF.

This clonotype appeared a few times. This chain links TRBV7-3 with TRBJ2-3, with D possibly TRBD2 on 6 matching bases. V lost 5 bases to trimming and J lost 3 bases, with 18 bases between them. The CDR3 runs 16 residues. Germline CDR1 reads SGHTA; CDR2 reads FQGTGA. CDR3 loop: CASSLGDSRGTDTQYF. CDR3 DNA sequence: TGTGCCAGCAGCCTAGGGGACTCCCGAGGGACAGATACGCAGTATTTT.